This TCR beta chain derives from a study of T-cell memory formation after mild COVID-19 (dated by TCRdb to the early 2020s). For the study in its entirety: Most TCR sequence clusters were specific to one of the two donors. T-cell clones expanding and contracting after mild COVID-19 in two donors were tracked by longitudinal TCRalpha and TCRbeta repertoire sequencing. The cohort was made up of two young adult volunteers, one female and one male, who were previously healthy. Summary of the overall study and its limitations: Clones contracting from day 15 to 85 had balanced CD4/CD8 phenotypes, while a second wave expanding from day 15 to 37 was biased towards CD4+. Contracting CD4+ clones appeared mostly in the CM and EM memory subsets, whereas CD8+ clones were enriched in EMRA. Some responding clones were detected in pre-infection memory, suggesting pre-existing cross-reactive memory T cells joined the SARS-CoV-2 response. The study covered only two mild cases, and larger cohorts including severe cases with pre-infection samples were considered necessary. Whether the second-wave clones peaking on day 37 were SARS-CoV-2 specific was not confirmed.

Ficoll-Paque density gradient centrifugation was the method used to isolate PBMCs. On this clonotype itself: It lacks a known antigen. There are no base qualities to consult, and no much larger clone falls within one base.

Spanning cysteine to phenylalanine, the CDR3 consists of 15 amino acids. Only CDR3 DNA remains: 45 bases, in frame from the first base. The germline V gene provides CDR1 MGHRA and CDR2 YSYEKL. Trimming removed 4 bases from V and 1 base from J; the gene matches leave 5 bases unexplained. For sequencing, an Illumina NovaSeq 6000 was employed. TCRalpha and TCRbeta cDNA libraries were built by 5'RACE with constant-segment primers, adding sample barcodes and unique molecular identifiers. Trizol reagent was used to extract RNA from every sample. The libraries were amplified in two PCR steps, and the second step added a second sample barcode and Illumina TruSeq adapters. Sequencing of libraries was performed on an Illumina NovaSeq with 2 x 150 bp paired-end reads. On the authors' methods: Reads were demultiplexed and collapsed into UMI-guided consensus sequences with migec v1.2.7. Using mixcr v2.1.11, UMI consensuses were aligned to TRA and TRB V and J templates and then assembled into clonotypes. Expanded or contracted clonotypes were those called significant by both edgeR and NoisET, with noise models trained on biological replicates. edgeR calls used a false discovery rate-adjusted p below 0.01 and a log2 fold-change threshold of 1. As an exploratory analysis of dynamics, max-normalized trajectories of the 1000 most abundant clonotypes were examined with PCA combined with hierarchical clustering. The CD4 or CD8 phenotype of responding clones was assigned using the separately sequenced CD4+ and CD8+ repertoires. TCRdb took the public reads, trimmed them with fastp at Q25, ran MiXCR for clone calling and kept in-frame beta chains. Under each unique CDR3 protein, matching rows form one entry showing the most common genes and DNA. What appears here as the V and J calls and clone size reflects TCRdb's work, not the paper's. Within this sample are around 340,000 distinct CDR3 sequences, with under 15% of them counted one time only. The ten largest account for 22% of the sample.

This receptor was obtained from a man aged 18 to 30 who had mild COVID-19 (a few samples of this study predate the infection). The sample titles of this study are shuffled in the database, so cell type and time point are left out; the donor was told from shared clones. The rearrangement joined TRBV4-1 to TRBJ1-1, and 8 junctional nucleotides match TRBD1. Input material: PBMCs or a T cell subset sorted from them (not recorded which). The bases read TGCGCCAGCAGCCCCAGGGGGCCCGCGAACACTGAAGCTTTCTTT. This sequence encodes CASSPRGPANTEAFF.